This TCR beta chain was captured in a study of T cells in Graves' hyperthyroidism and ophthalmopathy. Study at large: Pretreatment peripheral blood was obtained at initial diagnosis.

This clonotype has a count of ten or more. Hyperthyroidism patients were newly diagnosed, had disease duration under 2 months, and were aged 18 to 65 years. Fresh peripheral blood, under 11 ml, yielded the PBMCs. TCR beta CDR3 sequences were amplified from RNA transcripts. Primed by the HTBI set, a first-round RT-PCR was run on the TCR CDR3. TCRdb re-derived calls from the multiplex PCR reads in MiXCR, one entry per CDR3 protein. The sample holds around 280,000 distinct CDR3 sequences, approximately 13% seen once. V lost 4 bases to trimming and J lost 4 bases; unmatched junction nucleotides: 13. Germline V gene data show CDR1 as MNHEY and CDR2 as SVGEGT. This CDR3 spans 17 amino acids.

The sequence came from a woman between 40 and 50 years old with Graves' hyperthyroidism. V and J are TRBV6-2 or TRBV6-3 and TRBJ2-7; the match to TRBD2 covers 10 bases. Sequencing was carried out using blood. The CDR3 reads CASSSFFQREGRYEQYF. In DNA, the CDR3 is TGTGCCAGCAGTTCTTTTTTTCAGCGGGAGGGCCGGTACGAGCAGTACTTC.